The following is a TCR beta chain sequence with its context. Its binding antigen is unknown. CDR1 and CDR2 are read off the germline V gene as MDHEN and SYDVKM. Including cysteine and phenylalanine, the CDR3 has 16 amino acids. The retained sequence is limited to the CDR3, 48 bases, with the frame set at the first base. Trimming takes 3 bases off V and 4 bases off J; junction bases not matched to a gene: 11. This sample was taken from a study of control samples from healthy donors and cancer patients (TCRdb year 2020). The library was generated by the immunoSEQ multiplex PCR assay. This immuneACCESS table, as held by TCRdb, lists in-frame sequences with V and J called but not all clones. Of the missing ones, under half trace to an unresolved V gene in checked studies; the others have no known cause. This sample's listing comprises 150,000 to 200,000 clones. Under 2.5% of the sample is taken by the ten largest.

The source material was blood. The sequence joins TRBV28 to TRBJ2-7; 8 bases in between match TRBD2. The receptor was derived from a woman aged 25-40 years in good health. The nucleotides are TGTGCCAGCAGTTTCCGGGTACTAGCGGCAATTTACGAGCAGTACTTC. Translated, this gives CASSFRVLAAIYEQYF.